Presented here are 22 T cell receptor beta chains from one specimen sequenced in a study of cytomegalovirus exposure and HLA in healthy donors. Both 60 Vbeta primers and 13 Jbeta primers went into the PCR. Only in-frame clones appear in the TCRdb table, and some are missing; sequencing was by immunoSEQ multiplex PCR. The sample has some 150,000 clones, roughly 83% seen once. Material for sequencing was PBMCs. These receptors all stem from a man aged 25 to 45 in good health and CMV-seropositive.

The table lists this clone with a few counts. The DNA for the CDR3 is TGTGCCAGCAGTACCATCGGAGGCGACGTCTGGGAGCAGTACTTC. Translating it yields CASSTIGGDVWEQYF. The rearrangement links TRBV27 to TRBJ2-7; the D gene is possibly TRBD2 (5 bases). This CDR3 is 15 amino acids long. The V gene lost 5 bases and the J gene lost 7 bases, with 21 bases spanning the gap. The germline CDR1 and CDR2 sequences are MNHEY and SMNVEV (reference sequence).

The chain carries TRBV28 and TRBJ1-1; D ambiguous. Germline CDR1 and CDR2: MDHEN and SYDVKM. V shed 7 bases and J shed 2 bases, with 8 bases lying between them. The CDR3 is 12 residues long. The CDR3 reads CASMGHNTEAFF. The CDR3, as DNA: TGTGCCAGCATGGGCCATAACACTGAAGCTTTCTTT.

This chain uses TRBV10-3 with TRBJ2-1, with TRBD1 matching over 7 bases. The CDR3 contains 16 residues. Germline CDR1 ENHRY, CDR2 SYGVKD. V shed 0 bases and J 5 bases; nucleotides not matched to a gene: 7. The CDR3 is CAISESRTGPDNEQFF. The DNA of the CDR3 is TGTGCCATCAGTGAGTCGAGGACAGGCCCCGACAATGAGCAGTTCTTC.

V gene TRBV6-5 combines with J gene TRBJ2-2, with 7 bases aligning to TRBD1. The V segment lost 2 bases and the J segment 5 bases; nucleotides outside the gene matches: 8. This CDR3 has 16 residues. The germline gives CDR1 MNHEY, CDR2 SVGAGI. Here the CDR3 reads CASSYALTGSTGELFF. Written as DNA, the CDR3 is TGTGCCAGCAGTTACGCCCTGACAGGGTCTACCGGGGAGCTGTTTTTT.

The V call is TRBV5-6, the J call TRBJ1-3; TRBD1 might be the D (6 bases). In germline, CDR1 is SGHDT, CDR2 YYEEEE. V lost 4 bases and J lost 4, with 15 bases in between. This CDR3 contains 15 residues. The CDR3 loop reads CASSAYRAYGNTIYF. The CDR3 DNA reads TGTGCCAGCAGCGCTTACAGGGCCTACGGAAACACCATATATTTT.

The J gene is TRBJ2-7, the V gene TRBV27, with 9 bases that match TRBD2. The germline CDR1 and CDR2 sequences are MNHEY and SMNVEV (reference sequence). V gave up 6 bases and J gave up 3 bases; unmatched junction bases: 3. The CDR3 has 13 amino acids. CDR3 in amino acids: CASRLSGSYEQYF. In DNA form, the CDR3 reads TGTGCCAGCAGGCTTAGCGGGAGCTACGAGCAGTACTTC.

This chain links TRBV19 with TRBJ1-1; no definite D call. Germline CDR1 is LNHDA and CDR2 is SQIVND (reference sequence). V was trimmed by 7 bases and J by 1 base, leaving 7 bases between them. The CDR3 has 12 residues. The DNA of the CDR3 is TGTGCCAGTAATACTGGGAACACTGAAGCTTTCTTT. Encoded protein: CASNTGNTEAFF.

The chain uses TRBV30 and TRBJ2-2; D is uncertain. This CDR3 has 14 residues. Germline CDR1 is GTSNPN and CDR2 is SVGIG (reference sequence). Trimming took 1 base from V and 0 from J, leaving 6 bases between them. The CDR3 reads CAWSGVANTGELFF. CDR3 nucleotides: TGTGCCTGGAGTGGAGTGGCGAACACCGGGGAGCTGTTTTTT.

This clone was counted once. This rearrangement joins TRBV5-8 to TRBJ2-3; TRBD1 is a possible D gene (5 bases). This CDR3 has 15 amino acids. V was cut by 1 base and J by 1 base, with 10 bases left in between. Looked up from germline, CDR1 is SGHTS and CDR2 is YDEGEE. Here the CDR3 DNA reads TGTGCCAGCAGCTTGAAGGGGTTGGGCACAGATACGCAGTATTTT. It translates to CASSLKGLGTDTQYF.

For this clone: Different DNA sequences within this sample yield the same CDR3. The genes are TRBV5-1 and TRBJ1-1; TRBD1 might be the D (5 bases). Germline V gene lookup returns CDR1 SGHRS and CDR2 YFSETQ. This CDR3 comprises 15 residues. V shed 0 bases and J shed 0 bases, with 9 bases lying between them. The CDR3, as DNA: TGCGCCAGCAGCTTGGGGGGGGGAATGAACACTGAAGCTTTCTTT. As protein: CASSLGGGMNTEAFF.

Here the CDR3 DNA reads TGTGCCAGCAGTTCCCCCGGGGAGCAGTACTTC. Residues: CASSSPGEQYF. This chain joins TRBV28 and TRBJ2-5; a possible D gene is TRBD2 (5 bases). The V end was cut by 4 bases, the J end by 11 bases, with 11 bases between. Germline assignment: CDR1 MDHEN and CDR2 SYDVKM. The CDR3 is made up of 11 amino acids.

This chain joins TRBV11-3 and TRBJ1-1; the D is unclear. CDR1 and CDR2 from the germline V gene are SGHNT and YENEEA. V was cut by 1 base and J by 1 base, with 7 bases left in between. This CDR3 contains 14 residues. The CDR3, as DNA: TGTGCCAGCAGCTTAGTTGGCGGGAACACTGAAGCTTTCTTT. Its translation: CASSLVGGNTEAFF.

This clone has just one count. The genes are TRBV27 and TRBJ2-7; TRBD2 agrees at 8 bases. Germline CDR1 reads MNHEY; CDR2 reads SMNVEV (reference sequence). The V and J ends lost 3 bases and 0 bases, in that order; junction bases with no gene match: 7. The CDR3 has 16 residues. The CDR3 spells CASSLGSGVSSYEQYF. The DNA of the CDR3 is TGTGCCAGCAGTTTGGGTAGCGGGGTTAGCTCCTACGAGCAGTACTTC.

This clone was recorded only once. The gene calls are TRBV11-3 and TRBJ2-3; 7 bases fit TRBD1. The CDR3 consists of 14 residues. V was clipped by 5 bases and J by 4 bases; unmatched bases: 6. Germline values: CDR1 SGHNT, CDR2 YENEEA. The CDR3 reads CASSADRAPDTQYF. The CDR3 DNA reads TGTGCCAGCAGCGCAGACAGGGCCCCAGATACGCAGTATTTT.

V is TRBV9 and J is TRBJ2-1; 7 bases agree with TRBD1. Germline values: CDR1 SGDLS, CDR2 YYNGEE. This CDR3 has 14 amino acids. Unmatched junction bases numbered 9, after V lost 4 bases and J lost 8 bases. The CDR3 sequence is CASSLQGPADEQFF. For the CDR3, the DNA is TGTGCCAGCAGCTTACAGGGGCCTGCTGATGAGCAGTTCTTC.

The chain joins TRBV29-1 to TRBJ2-5, with 7 bases identical to TRBD2. CDR3 size: 15 residues. The germline gives CDR1 SQVTM, CDR2 ANQGSEA. J gave up 1 base and V 7 bases, and 12 bases lay outside the gene matches. The CDR3 loop reads CSAIGLAARQETQYF. In DNA, the CDR3 is TGCAGCGCTATAGGGCTAGCGGCTCGCCAAGAGACCCAGTACTTC.

This clone appeared once. The chain has TRBV7-9 and TRBJ1-1; a possible D gene is TRBD1 (5 bases). Trimming took 2 bases from V and 4 from J, leaving 8 bases between them. This CDR3 is 13 amino acids long. Germline V gives CDR1 SEHNR, CDR2 FQNEAQ (reference sequence). CDR3 nucleotide sequence: TGTGCCAGCAGCTTATCGGGGGGCACTGAAGCTTTCTTT. Encoded protein: CASSLSGGTEAFF. The full variable domain, its missing parts supplied by reference TRBV7-9 and TRBJ1-1, is DTGVSQNPRHKITKRGQNVTFRCDPISEHNRLYWYRQTLGQGPEFLTYFQNEAQLEKSRLLSDRFSAERPKGSFSTLEIQRTEQGDSAMYLCASSLSGGTEAFFGQGTRLTVV.

The J gene is TRBJ2-4, the V gene TRBV10-1, with a tentative D call TRBD1 (6 bases). There are 14 residues in the CDR3. Germline values: CDR1 WNHNN, CDR2 SYGVQD (reference sequence). Trimming took 3 bases from V and 8 from J, leaving 14 bases between them. CDR3 in amino acids: CASSEKTGWDIQYF. The DNA of the CDR3 is TGCGCCAGCAGTGAAAAAACAGGGTGGGACATTCAGTACTTC.

The chain couples TRBV6-1 to TRBJ1-5; no definite D call. CDR1 is MNHNS and CDR2 is SASEGT in the germline V gene. Trimming took off 10 bases at V and 1 base at J, with 17 bases between the two ends. The length of the CDR3 is 15 residues. The CDR3 DNA follows: TGTGCCACCCTCCGGGAAACGGTGAGCAATCAGCCCCAGCATTTT. Its translation: CATLRETVSNQPQHF.

V usage is TRBV14 and J usage is TRBJ2-7, with 8 bases matching TRBD1. The CDR3 consists of 17 residues. Germline V gene data show CDR1 as SGHDN and CDR2 as FVKESK. The V segment lost 3 bases and the J segment 0 bases; nucleotides outside the gene matches: 10. The CDR3 loop is CASSQRDGTGSSYEQYF. The CDR3, as DNA: TGTGCCAGCAGCCAGCGAGACGGGACAGGCAGCTCCTACGAGCAGTACTTC.

Only a few counts were recorded for this clone. The V call is TRBV6-5, the J call TRBJ1-3; 9 bases line up with TRBD1. This CDR3 has 15 residues. Germline CDR1 is MNHEY and CDR2 is SVGAGI. The V and J ends lost 5 bases and 2 bases, in that order; junction bases with no gene match: 4. CDR3 sequence: CASSARDRAGNTIYF. CDR3 nucleotides: TGTGCCAGCAGTGCCCGGGACAGGGCTGGAAACACCATATATTTT.

The chain carries TRBV9 and TRBJ1-4, with D possibly being TRBD1 (5 bases). The CDR3 is 15 residues long. Germline V gene sequence: CDR1 SGDLS, CDR2 YYNGEE. Trimming cost V 3 bases and J 0 bases, with 9 bases left between them. CDR3 nucleotides: TGTGCCAGCAGCGCTCGACAGTCAACTAATGAAAAACTGTTTTTT. This translates into CASSARQSTNEKLFF.